The source of this T cell receptor beta chain is a study of blood T cells in healthy people across ages. Whole-study findings and limits: Estimates based on one million T cells were treated as lower bounds. Researchers report that TCR beta diversity correlated strongly with naive T cell percentage.

The V and J ends lost 2 bases and 1 base respectively, with 9 bases between them. CDR1 is SEHNR and CDR2 is FQNEAQ in the germline V gene (reference sequence). This CDR3 comprises 15 residues. A J-beta primer mix and a sample-barcoded 5' primer were used in a second PCR of roughly 7 to 12 cycles. Every cDNA was tagged by a template-switch adaptor with 12 random nucleotides. Per-sample output comprised a minimum of 2.5 million paired-end reads containing CDR3. TCRdb reprocessed the 5' RACE reads with MiXCR, giving one entry per CDR3 protein. This sample yields 1.5 million to 1.9 million distinct CDR3 sequences, of which roughly 43% are seen a single time; approximately 4.1% belongs to the top ten. As concerns this clonotype: Its specificity is not known.

Sequenced material: blood. The rearrangement joins TRBV7-9 to TRBJ2-1; D not certain. This TCR was recovered from a woman aged 18-30 years in good health. In nucleotides, the CDR3 is TGTGCCAGCAGCTTACCGACGAGGTCCTACAATGAGCAGTTCTTC. It is translated as CASSLPTRSYNEQFF.